This T cell receptor beta chain was obtained from a study of identical twins. Study-level findings and limits: Low generation-probability sequences were in excess among twin-shared out-of-frame alpha sequences. Invariant MAIT and iNKT cells could partly confound zero-insertion analyses.

A universal primer site arose from template switching, and cDNA bore unique molecular identifiers. TCRdb processed the 5' RACE reads anew with MiXCR; each CDR3 protein has one entry. The profile shows 510,000 or so distinct CDR3 sequences, approximately 14% of them singletons. In this sample, this clonotype turned up a few times. Its antigen remains unknown. This CDR3 has 14 residues. Deletions cut 6 bases from V and 6 bases from J, with 15 bases between. The V gene's germline CDR1 is MDHEN and CDR2 SYDVKM. This same sample was also part of a study on yellow fever vaccine responses in identical twins. As that report states: Twins reportedly appeared to share part of their vaccine T cell response while keeping part individual.

J is TRBJ1-5 and V is TRBV28; D possibly corresponds to TRBD1 (5 bases). The sequencing sample was made of CD4+ T cells sorted from blood. The source of this sequence is a woman younger than 35 in good health. This chain's CDR3 is CASSPGHQGQPQHF. The CDR3 DNA follows: TGTGCCAGCAGCCCTGGACACCAGGGTCAGCCCCAGCATTTT.